These 5 T cell receptor beta chains were sequenced from one sample in a study of T cell responses to AZD1222 COVID-19 vaccine. The assay was immunoSEQ multiplex PCR, and TCRdb's table has in-frame clones only and misses some. The sample has some 130,000 clones, approximately 85% seen once. Sequences were derived from peripheral blood, sampled 28 days after the second dose of the MenACWY control vaccine. Receptor source: an adult who received the MenACWY meningococcal vaccine as a control.

The genes are TRBV7-2 and TRBJ2-5; 12 bases match TRBD1. Germline loops: CDR1 SGHTA, CDR2 FQGNSA. After removal of 1 base from V and 5 bases from J, the junction contained 5 bases not matched to a gene. This CDR3 spans 16 amino acids. The CDR3 spells CASSLVAGQGAETQYF. CDR3 nucleotide sequence: TGTGCCAGCAGCTTAGTCGCGGGACAGGGGGCGGAGACCCAGTACTTC.

The chain couples TRBV3-1 (or the pseudogene TRBV3-2) to TRBJ2-2, with 7 positions matching TRBD2. Germline V gives CDR1 LGHDT, CDR2 YNNKEL (reference sequence). CDR3 length: 15 amino acids. V shed 2 bases, J shed 1 base, and the junction held 1 base outside the gene matches. CDR3 coding DNA: TGTGCCAGCAGCCAATCGGGAGGGAACACCGGGGAGCTGTTTTTT. It encodes CASSQSGGNTGELFF.

The gene calls are TRBV5-1 and TRBJ1-2, with D perhaps matching TRBD1 (5 bases). The CDR3 is 15 residues long. The V end lost 6 bases, the J end lost 4 bases, and 19 bases lay between the germline ends. In germline, CDR1 is SGHRS, CDR2 YFSETQ. CDR3 nucleotide sequence: TGCGCCAGCACCCCGGGGCCGGAGGGGCTCTATGGCTACACCTTC. Residues: CASTPGPEGLYGYTF.

Of note for this clone: The conserved phenylalanine or tryptophan normally closing the CDR3 is absent here, so this likely arose from a read error. No DNA is shown, since the ends of the CDR3 on it are uncertain; the CDR3 is the one TCRdb lists. The chain joins TRBV5-1 to TRBJ2-7; the listed D gene, TRBD1, was not tested against the DNA. CDR1 and CDR2 from the germline V gene are SGHRS and YFSETQ. The CDR3 is 12 residues long, counting both termini. Here the CDR3 reads CASSLGAALFEN.

This chain links TRBV13 with TRBJ1-6; D is perhaps TRBD1 (6 bases). The CDR3 length is 14 residues. V dropped 6 bases and J dropped 10 bases, with 16 bases sitting between them. Germline CDR1 reads PRHDT; CDR2 reads FYEKMQ (reference sequence). Here the CDR3 reads CASSEQGSPSPLHF. In nucleotides, the CDR3 is TGTGCCAGCAGTGAACAGGGTAGTCCCTCACCCCTCCACTTT. Complete variable domain (other parts from reference TRBV13 and TRBJ1-6): AAGVIQSPRHLIKEKRETATLKCYPIPRHDTVYWYQQGPGQDPQFLISFYEKMQSDKGSIPDRFSAQQFSDYHSELNMSSLELGDSALYFCASSEQGSPSPLHFGNGTRLTVT.